A selection of T cell receptor beta chains follows, all from one sample in a study of blood T cell repertoires in COVID-19. This table comes from immunoSEQ multiplex PCR, and its TCRdb copy is limited to in-frame clones, with some not included. The sample includes 85,000 to 110,000 clones, just over 85% of them seen just once. Sequencing used peripheral blood. All receptors derive from a human donor in a cohort sampled during active COVID-19. CDR3s include the opening cysteine and the closing phenylalanine or tryptophan. D genes are given only for firm matches. Rows may omit the clone size; those that give it use once, few, many or a size class.

CDR3aa | CDR3nt | abundance | j_gene | v_gene | d_gene
CASSRGQALSYEQYF | TGTGCCAGCAGCAGGGGACAGGCACTCTCCTACGAGCAGTACTTC | few | TRBJ2-7 | TRBV9 | TRBD1
CASSYSTGKNTEAFF | TGTGCCAGCAGTTACTCGACAGGGAAGAACACTGAAGCTTTCTTT | - | TRBJ1-1 | TRBV6-5 | TRBD1
CASSQTTGTLPQHF | TGTGCCAGCAGTCAGACGACAGGGACCCTGCCCCAGCATTTT | - | TRBJ1-5 | TRBV6-6 | TRBD1
CASSWASSGYTDTQYF | TGTGCCAGCAGCTGGGCTTCTAGCGGGTACACAGATACGCAGTATTTT | - | TRBJ2-3 | TRBV5-8 | TRBD2
CATSQGPNTEAFF | TGTGCCACCTCACAGGGACCCAACACTGAAGCTTTCTTT | - | TRBJ1-1 | TRBV7-3 | -
CAWGPWRMNTEAFF | TGTGCCTGGGGACCCTGGCGGATGAACACTGAAGCTTTCTTT | few | TRBJ1-1 | TRBV30 | -
CASSLVGGDSYEQYF | TGTGCCAGCAGCTTAGTCGGAGGCGACTCCTACGAGCAGTACTTC | - | TRBJ2-7 | TRBV11-2 | -
CASSGRREPNQPQHF | TGTGCCAGTAGTGGTCGTAGAGAACCCAATCAGCCCCAGCATTTT | - | TRBJ1-5 | TRBV19 | -
CASSYITGELFF | TGTGCCAGCAGTTACATCACCGGGGAGCTGTTTTTT | few | TRBJ2-2 | TRBV27 | -
CASSSRGGNTEAFF | TGTGCCAGCAGCTCCCGAGGGGGGAACACTGAAGCTTTCTTT | - | TRBJ1-1 | TRBV3-1/TRBV3-2 | -
CASHWGGVRGNQPQHF | TGTGCTAGTCATTGGGGGGGGGTGCGTGGCAATCAGCCCCAGCATTTT | - | TRBJ1-5 | TRBV12-5 | -
CASITGHYSNQPQHF | TGTGCCAGTATAACAGGGCATTATAGCAATCAGCCCCAGCATTTT | few | TRBJ1-5 | TRBV19 | -
CASSFRDRGTHEQFF | TGTGCCAGCAGTTTCAGGGACAGGGGGACCCATGAGCAGTTCTTC | - | TRBJ2-1 | TRBV27 | TRBD1
CASTLGQGSLVAFF | TGTGCCAGCACCCTAGGACAGGGGTCTCTTGTGGCTTTCTTT | - | TRBJ1-1 | TRBV7-2 | TRBD1
CASSVLREAQYF | TGTGCCAGCAGTGTCCTTCGGGAGGCCCAGTACTTC | - | TRBJ2-5 | TRBV28 | TRBD2
CASSFTGLPGELFF | TGTGCCAGCAGTTTTACAGGGTTACCCGGGGAGCTGTTTTTT | - | TRBJ2-2 | TRBV27 | -